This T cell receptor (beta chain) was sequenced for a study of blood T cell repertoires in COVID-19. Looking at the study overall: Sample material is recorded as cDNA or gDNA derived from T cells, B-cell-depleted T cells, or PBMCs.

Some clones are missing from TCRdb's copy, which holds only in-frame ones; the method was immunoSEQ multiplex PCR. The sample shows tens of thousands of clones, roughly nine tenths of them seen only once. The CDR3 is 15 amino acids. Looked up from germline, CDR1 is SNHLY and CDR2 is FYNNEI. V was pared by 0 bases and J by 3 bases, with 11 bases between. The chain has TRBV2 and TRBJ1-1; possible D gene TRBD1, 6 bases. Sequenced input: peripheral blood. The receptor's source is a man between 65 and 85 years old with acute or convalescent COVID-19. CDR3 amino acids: CASSEAGAGDTEAFF. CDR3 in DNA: TGTGCCAGCAGTGAAGCGGGGGCGGGGGACACTGAAGCTTTCTTT.